This T cell receptor beta chain was sequenced for a study of T cells in Graves' hyperthyroidism and ophthalmopathy. RNA transcripts gave rise to amplified TCR beta CDR3 regions. A set of HTBI primers served as the primers for a first-round RT-PCR of the TCR CDR3. MiXCR was run by TCRdb on the multiplex PCR reads, yielding one entry per CDR3 protein. The sample has 600,000 to 650,000 distinct CDR3 sequences; less than 25% are singletons. The CDR3 is made up of 16 amino acids. From germline, CDR1 is SGDLS and CDR2 YYNGEE. Unmatched junction bases numbered 8, after V lost 4 bases and J lost 4 bases. The chain employs TRBV9 and TRBJ2-3; TRBD1 agrees at 11 bases. The sequence derives from a man aged 25-40 years with Graves' ophthalmopathy. The sequenced sample was blood. The CDR3 loop reads CASSPPWTGGSDTQYF. CDR3 nucleotide sequence: TGTGCCAGCAGCCCCCCCTGGACAGGGGGCTCAGATACGCAGTATTTT.